These T cell receptor beta chains were read from a single sample in a study of spatial heterogeneity in lung cancer. From the 5' RACE reads, TCRdb called clonotypes with MiXCR, one entry per CDR3 protein. The sample lists 850 to 1,000 distinct CDR3 sequences, more than 14% seen once, with roughly 30% in the top ten. The starting material was lung tumor tissue, obtained at surgery. The receptors were sampled from a female donor with early-stage non-small cell lung cancer. The CDR3 runs from the conserved cysteine through the conserved F or W. D genes are given only for firm matches. Where a row states a size, it is once, few, many or the class of an expanded clone; other rows omit it.

d_call: -; j_call: TRBJ2-1; clone_size: large; v_call: TRBV5-1; cdr3_nt: TGCGCCAGCAGCCAACCCCGTCCCGGGGACGGTTTCTACAATGAGCAGTTCTTC; cdr3_aa: CASSQPRPGDGFYNEQFF
d_call: TRBD1; j_call: TRBJ2-5; clone_size: -; v_call: TRBV3-1; cdr3_nt: TGTGCCAGCAGCCAAGACGGACAGGCCGTGGAGACCCAGTACTTC; cdr3_aa: CASSQDGQAVETQYF
d_call: -; j_call: TRBJ2-7; clone_size: few; v_call: TRBV3-1; cdr3_nt: TGTGCCAGCAGCCCGGTCGGGGAACCCTACGAGCAGTACTTC; cdr3_aa: CASSPVGEPYEQYF
d_call: TRBD2; j_call: TRBJ2-7; clone_size: -; v_call: TRBV25-1; cdr3_nt: TGTGCCAGCAGTGAATGGGGCGGGAGTCCGTTGGAGCAGTACTTC; cdr3_aa: CASSEWGGSPLEQYF
d_call: TRBD1; j_call: TRBJ2-1; clone_size: medium-sized; v_call: TRBV5-1; cdr3_nt: TGCGCCAGCAGCAGATCCGGGACAGACAATGAGCAGTTCTTC; cdr3_aa: CASSRSGTDNEQFF
d_call: -; j_call: TRBJ1-1; clone_size: medium-sized; v_call: TRBV6-2/TRBV6-3; cdr3_nt: TGTGCCAGCAGTTACTGGACGGGAAACACTGAAGCTTTCTTT; cdr3_aa: CASSYWTGNTEAFF
d_call: TRBD2; j_call: TRBJ2-7; clone_size: -; v_call: TRBV4-3; cdr3_nt: TGCGCCAGCAGCCAAGATCTAGCGGGAGGTTTAACCTACGAGCAGTACTTC; cdr3_aa: CASSQDLAGGLTYEQYF
d_call: TRBD2; j_call: TRBJ2-7; clone_size: -; v_call: TRBV6-2/TRBV6-3; cdr3_nt: TGTGCCAGCAGATGGACTAGCGGATTTTACGAGCAGTACTTC; cdr3_aa: CASRWTSGFYEQYF
d_call: TRBD2; j_call: TRBJ2-3; clone_size: medium-sized; v_call: TRBV7-6; cdr3_nt: TGTGCCAGCAGCTTAGGGTCTAGCGGGAGTGTCGATACGCAGTATTTT; cdr3_aa: CASSLGSSGSVDTQYF
d_call: -; j_call: TRBJ2-1; clone_size: few; v_call: TRBV10-3; cdr3_nt: TGTGCCATCACCACAGGCAACTTTGAGCAGTTCTTC; cdr3_aa: CAITTGNFEQFF
d_call: TRBD1; j_call: TRBJ1-1; clone_size: large; v_call: TRBV4-2; cdr3_nt: TGTGCCAGCAGCCGGACGGGACAGGGTATCGGTGAAGCTTTCTTT; cdr3_aa: CASSRTGQGIGEAFF
d_call: -; j_call: TRBJ1-1; clone_size: large; v_call: TRBV5-1; cdr3_nt: TGCGTCAGCGCGGGAGATAACACTGAAGCTTTCTTT; cdr3_aa: CVSAGDNTEAFF
d_call: TRBD2; j_call: TRBJ2-1; clone_size: medium-sized; v_call: TRBV20-1; cdr3_nt: TGCAGTGCTAGAACAAGCGGGAGGTCGTCTACATACAATGAGCAGTTCTTC; cdr3_aa: CSARTSGRSSTYNEQFF
d_call: -; j_call: TRBJ1-5; clone_size: large; v_call: TRBV19; cdr3_nt: TGTGCCAGTAGTTTCCGGACTGGAGGCAATCAGCCCCAGCATTTT; cdr3_aa: CASSFRTGGNQPQHF
d_call: -; j_call: TRBJ1-5; clone_size: few; v_call: TRBV5-1; cdr3_nt: TGCGCCAGCAGGACGACACTCAATCAGCCCCAGCATTTT; cdr3_aa: CASRTTLNQPQHF
d_call: TRBD1; j_call: TRBJ2-7; clone_size: large; v_call: TRBV6-5; cdr3_nt: TGTGCCAGCAGATCGACAGGGGGCTCCTACGAGCAGTACTTC; cdr3_aa: CASRSTGGSYEQYF
d_call: -; j_call: TRBJ2-7; clone_size: -; v_call: TRBV15; cdr3_nt: TGTGCCACCAGCAGCTCGAGGGTCTACGAGCAGTACTTC; cdr3_aa: CATSSSRVYEQYF
d_call: -; j_call: TRBJ1-1; clone_size: few; v_call: TRBV7-9; cdr3_nt: TGTGCCAGCAGCCGGGAAGAGAACACTGAAGCTTTCTTT; cdr3_aa: CASSREENTEAFF
d_call: -; j_call: TRBJ2-5; clone_size: few; v_call: TRBV4-2; cdr3_nt: TGTGCCAGCAGCCGCGGAGTTCAGACAGTACAAGAGACCCAGTACTTC; cdr3_aa: CASSRGVQTVQETQYF
d_call: -; j_call: TRBJ2-2; clone_size: medium-sized; v_call: TRBV29-1; cdr3_nt: TGCAGCGTTGCGTCAGCGGCGGGGACCACCGGGGAGCTGTTTTTT; cdr3_aa: CSVASAAGTTGELFF
d_call: TRBD1; j_call: TRBJ1-2; clone_size: -; v_call: TRBV7-2; cdr3_nt: TGTGCCAGCAGCTGGACAGGGGCTCTTGGCTATGGCTACACCTTC; cdr3_aa: CASSWTGALGYGYTF
d_call: TRBD1; j_call: TRBJ1-5; clone_size: -; v_call: TRBV6-2/TRBV6-3; cdr3_nt: TGTGCCAGCCTCCCATTTGGACAGGGCCGTCAGCCCCAGCATTTT; cdr3_aa: CASLPFGQGRQPQHF
d_call: -; j_call: TRBJ1-2; clone_size: -; v_call: TRBV6-5; cdr3_nt: TGTGCCAGCATCTCGTGGACTAACTATGGCTACACCTTC; cdr3_aa: CASISWTNYGYTF
d_call: TRBD2; j_call: TRBJ2-5; clone_size: medium-sized; v_call: TRBV5-6; cdr3_nt: TGTGCCAGCAGCTTGGGCGGGAGTCCAGAGACCCAGTACTTC; cdr3_aa: CASSLGGSPETQYF
d_call: TRBD2; j_call: TRBJ2-1; clone_size: large; v_call: TRBV3-1; cdr3_nt: TGTGCCAGCAGCCCGGGGCTAGCGGGGATCAGCTCCTACAATGAGCAGTTCTTC; cdr3_aa: CASSPGLAGISSYNEQFF
d_call: TRBD2; j_call: TRBJ2-7; clone_size: -; v_call: TRBV20-1; cdr3_nt: TGCAGTGCTAGAGACCAAGGACTAGCGGGAGAAAGGTCCTACGAGCAGTACTTC; cdr3_aa: CSARDQGLAGERSYEQYF
d_call: TRBD2; j_call: TRBJ2-3; clone_size: -; v_call: TRBV10-3; cdr3_nt: TGTGCCATCAGCCTTAGCGGGGGTGTGGATACGCAGTATTTT; cdr3_aa: CAISLSGGVDTQYF
d_call: -; j_call: TRBJ1-6; clone_size: medium-sized; v_call: TRBV5-1; cdr3_nt: TGCGCCAGCAGCCCCCTCGGCAGGGGAAGGAATTCACCCCTCCACTTT; cdr3_aa: CASSPLGRGRNSPLHF
d_call: -; j_call: TRBJ1-1; clone_size: -; v_call: TRBV28; cdr3_nt: TGTGCCAGCAGTTTATGGGCAGACAATGAAGCTTTCTTT; cdr3_aa: CASSLWADNEAFF
d_call: -; j_call: TRBJ1-2; clone_size: few; v_call: TRBV28; cdr3_nt: TGTGCCAGCTTCTCGCCGGCTAACTATGGCTACACCTTC; cdr3_aa: CASFSPANYGYTF
d_call: -; j_call: TRBJ1-2; clone_size: medium-sized; v_call: TRBV4-1; cdr3_nt: TGCGCCAGCAGCCAAGAAATATGGGCAGCGGAGAGTTATGGCTACACCTTC; cdr3_aa: CASSQEIWAAESYGYTF
d_call: -; j_call: TRBJ2-5; clone_size: medium-sized; v_call: TRBV19; cdr3_nt: TGTGCCAGTAGTACTATCTTGGGACTCCGTCAAGAGACCCAGTACTTC; cdr3_aa: CASSTILGLRQETQYF
d_call: -; j_call: TRBJ2-7; clone_size: -; v_call: TRBV2; cdr3_nt: TGTGCCAGCACCGTACAGGGTCCAAGCTCCTACGAGCAGTACTTC; cdr3_aa: CASTVQGPSSYEQYF
d_call: TRBD1; j_call: TRBJ2-7; clone_size: large; v_call: TRBV5-1; cdr3_nt: TGCGCCAGCAGCTTGGAGGGACAGGGAGGAGACTTC; cdr3_aa: CASSLEGQGGDF
d_call: -; j_call: TRBJ2-1; clone_size: -; v_call: TRBV20-1; cdr3_nt: TGCAGTGCTAGCCTCCCGGGACTTCACTACAATGAGCAGTTCTTC; cdr3_aa: CSASLPGLHYNEQFF
d_call: -; j_call: TRBJ1-5; clone_size: few; v_call: TRBV6-1; cdr3_nt: TGTGCCAGCAGTGAAGGGGTCCTCCGGCCCCAGCATTTT; cdr3_aa: CASSEGVLRPQHF
d_call: -; j_call: TRBJ2-1; clone_size: -; v_call: TRBV2; cdr3_nt: TGTGCCAGCAGCCAGAGGGATGAGCAGTTCTTC; cdr3_aa: CASSQRDEQFF